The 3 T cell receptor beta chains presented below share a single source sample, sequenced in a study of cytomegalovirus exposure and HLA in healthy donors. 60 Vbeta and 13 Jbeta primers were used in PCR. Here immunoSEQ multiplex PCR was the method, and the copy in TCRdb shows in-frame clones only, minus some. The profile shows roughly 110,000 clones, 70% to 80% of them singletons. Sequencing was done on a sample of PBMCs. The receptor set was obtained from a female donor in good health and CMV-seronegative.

In DNA form, the CDR3 reads TGTGCCAGCAGCCCCGGACAGTACTACGAGCAGTACTTC. It codes for CASSPGQYYEQYF. The rearrangement joins TRBV5-4 to TRBJ2-7; D is possibly TRBD1 (6 bases). Germline V gene sequence: CDR1 SGHNT, CDR2 YYREEE (reference sequence). The CDR3 spans 13 residues. V gave up 4 bases and J gave up 3 bases, with 11 bases separating them.

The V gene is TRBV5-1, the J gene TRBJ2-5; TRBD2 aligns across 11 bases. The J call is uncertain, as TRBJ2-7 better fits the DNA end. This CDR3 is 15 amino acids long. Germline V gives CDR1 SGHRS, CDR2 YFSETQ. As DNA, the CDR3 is TGCGCCAGCAGCGGCACTAGCGGGGGTTCCTACGAGCAGTACTTC. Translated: CASSGTSGGSYEQYF.

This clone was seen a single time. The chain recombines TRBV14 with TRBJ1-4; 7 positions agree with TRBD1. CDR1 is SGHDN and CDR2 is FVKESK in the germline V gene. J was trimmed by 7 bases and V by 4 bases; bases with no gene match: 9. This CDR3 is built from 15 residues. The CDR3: CASSRNTGVSEKLFF. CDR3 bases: TGTGCCAGCAGCCGCAACACAGGGGTTAGTGAAAAACTGTTTTTT.